Each of the 29 T cell receptor beta chains below was sequenced from the same sample in a study of T cell responses to AZD1222 COVID-19 vaccine. Method: immunoSEQ multiplex PCR; TCRdb's copy keeps in-frame clones and lacks some. In the table there are some 110,000 clones, roughly nine tenths of which are singletons. Sequenced material: peripheral blood, taken on day 0 of AZD1222 vaccination. All receptors derive from an adult in good health.

The gene calls are TRBV28 and TRBJ1-6; D may be TRBD1 (5 bases). The CDR3 loop spans 16 amino acids. Trimming left V 10 bases short and J 0 bases short, with 16 bases between. In germline, CDR1 is MDHEN, CDR2 SYDVKM. The CDR3 loop reads CATERRASSYNSPLHF. CDR3 sequence (DNA): TGTGCCACCGAACGCAGGGCGAGCTCCTATAATTCACCCCTCCACTTT.

This clone was counted once. The chain couples TRBV19 to TRBJ2-7; possible D gene TRBD1, 6 bases. Germline CDR1 LNHDA, CDR2 SQIVND (reference sequence). With 3 bases removed from V and 2 bases from J, the gap between germline ends came to 20 bases. The CDR3 length is 17 residues. The CDR3 sequence is CASSIRGSRQDAYEQYF. The CDR3 DNA reads TGTGCCAGTAGTATCAGGGGTAGTCGGCAGGACGCCTACGAGCAGTACTTC. Full variable domain (remainder filled in from reference TRBV19 and TRBJ2-7): DGGITQSPKYLFRKEGQNVTLSCEQNLNHDAMYWYRQDPGQGLRLIYYSQIVNDFQKGDIAEGYSVSREKKESFPLTVTSAQKNPTAFYLCASSIRGSRQDAYEQYFGPGTRLTVT.

The V gene is TRBV5-5, the J gene TRBJ1-6, with D unresolved. The CDR3 has 16 amino acids. Trimming shortened V by 5 bases and J by 9 bases, and 21 bases separated the two germline ends. The germline gives CDR1 SGHKS, CDR2 YYEKEE (reference sequence). The chain's CDR3 is CASSLLHATRSSPLHF. CDR3 nucleotides: TGTGCCAGCAGTTTGCTACACGCGACCAGGAGTTCACCCCTCCACTTT.

This clone came up a few times. The V call is TRBV6-5, the J call TRBJ2-7; D possibly corresponds to TRBD1 (5 bases). Germline values: CDR1 MNHEY, CDR2 SVGAGI. V lost 0 bases to trimming and J lost 1 base, with 13 bases between them. CDR3 length: 16 amino acids. The CDR3 DNA is TGTGCCAGCAGTTACTCGCGGTCAGGGTATTCCTACGAGCAGTACTTC. Translating gives CASSYSRSGYSYEQYF.

This clone came up once. The rearrangement joins TRBV6-1 to TRBJ1-2; a weak D match, TRBD1 (6 bases). Trimming pared 3 bases from V and 5 bases from J, leaving 10 bases between. CDR1 and CDR2 (germline): MNHNS, SASEGT. The CDR3 loop spans 13 amino acids. This CDR3 reads CASSESGVYGYTF. The DNA for the CDR3 is TGTGCCAGCAGTGAGTCAGGGGTGTATGGCTACACCTTC.

The V and J genes are TRBV10-3 and TRBJ2-5; 13 bases map to TRBD2. The ends lost 0 bases at V and 6 bases at J; junction bases unmatched: 7. The CDR3 has 17 amino acids. Germline V gives CDR1 ENHRY, CDR2 SYGVKD. The CDR3 protein is CAISESRTSGSSKTQYF. CDR3 bases: TGTGCCATCAGTGAGTCCCGGACTAGCGGGAGTAGCAAGACCCAGTACTTC.

The V call is TRBV27, the J call TRBJ2-1; 7 nucleotides line up with TRBD2. After removal of 6 bases from V and 5 bases from J, the junction contained 25 bases not matched to a gene. The CDR3 has 20 residues. Germline loops: CDR1 MNHEY, CDR2 SMNVEV (reference sequence). CDR3 DNA sequence: TGTGCCAGCAGGGCGAAGCTCCGGACCCCTGGGAGGGCCCTGGACAATGAGCAGTTCTTC. It encodes CASRAKLRTPGRALDNEQFF.

This clone was detected only once. The J gene is TRBJ1-1, the V gene TRBV2; D gene ambiguous. This CDR3 contains 16 residues. CDR1 and CDR2 from the germline V gene are SNHLY and FYNNEI. V was shortened by 7 bases and J by 1 base, with 19 bases between the two germline ends. In DNA, the CDR3 is TGTGCCAGCAACGACCCCAGCGGGCGAGGGAACACTGAAGCTTTCTTT. This sequence encodes CASNDPSGRGNTEAFF.

This clone ranks as medium-sized (0.01 to 0.1%). The chain couples TRBV19 to TRBJ2-7; a possible D gene is TRBD2 (6 bases). The V gene lost 4 bases and the J gene lost 4 bases, with 17 bases spanning the gap. This CDR3 region has 15 residues. The germline gives CDR1 LNHDA, CDR2 SQIVND (reference sequence). The CDR3 DNA reads as TGTGCCAGTAGTAGCGGGACGGGGGTAAATTACGAGCAGTACTTC. Its protein is CASSSGTGVNYEQYF. Filled out from reference TRBV19 and TRBJ2-7, the complete variable domain reads DGGITQSPKYLFRKEGQNVTLSCEQNLNHDAMYWYRQDPGQGLRLIYYSQIVNDFQKGDIAEGYSVSREKKESFPLTVTSAQKNPTAFYLCASSSGTGVNYEQYFGPGTRLTVT.

This clone was counted a few times. The V call is TRBV5-1, the J call TRBJ2-1; 7 positions agree with TRBD2. The germline V gene has CDR1 SGHRS and CDR2 YFSETQ. The junction had 15 bases not matched to a gene; V was cut back by 5 bases and J by 16 bases. This CDR3 spans 13 amino acids. The CDR3 loop reads CASRGLLGASGFF. CDR3 nucleotides: TGCGCCAGCAGGGGCCTTCTTGGTGCTAGCGGCTTCTTC.

The rearrangement uses TRBV5-1 and TRBJ2-1, with 8 bases aligning to TRBD2. The germline CDR1 and CDR2 sequences are SGHRS and YFSETQ. The trim removed 0 bases at V and 5 bases at J, leaving 4 bases unmatched. The CDR3 totals 15 residues. CDR3 bases: TGCGCCAGCAGCTTGGTAGCGGGATCACACAATGAGCAGTTCTTC. Translation gives CASSLVAGSHNEQFF.

This clone has more than one count but fewer than ten. The CDR3 DNA follows: TGTGCCAGCAGTTTATATCAGGGGAGCTACGAGCAGTACTTC. Residues: CASSLYQGSYEQYF. The chain has TRBV27 and TRBJ2-7, with D maybe TRBD1 (6 bases). CDR1 and CDR2 (germline): MNHEY, SMNVEV (reference sequence). The V end lost 1 base, the J end lost 3 bases, and 10 bases lay between the germline ends. CDR3 size: 14 residues.

The CDR3 region has the DNA TGTGCCAGCAGTTCGGGAGGTGAAAAACTGTTTTTT. It is translated as CASSSGGEKLFF. The gene calls are TRBV27 and TRBJ1-4; no firm D call. The length of the CDR3 is 12 residues. The V and J ends lost 4 bases and 7 bases respectively, with 7 bases between them. From germline, CDR1 is MNHEY and CDR2 SMNVEV (reference sequence).

The chain carries TRBV14 and TRBJ2-1; the D call may be TRBD1 or TRBD2 (5 bases each). This CDR3 region has 18 residues. The germline V gene has CDR1 SGHDN and CDR2 FVKESK. The V gene lost 2 bases and the J gene lost 5 bases, with 22 bases spanning the gap. This CDR3 reads CASSQFPRRLVGDNEQFF. DNA of the CDR3: TGTGCCAGCAGCCAATTCCCCAGGAGGTTGGTAGGGGACAATGAGCAGTTCTTC.

This chain connects TRBV30 to TRBJ1-6; D is unresolved. V lost 5 bases and J 8 bases, leaving 7 bases between the germline ends. The CDR3 sequence is 11 residues long. Germline V lookup: CDR1 GTSNPN, CDR2 SVGIG (reference sequence). CDR3 amino acids: CAWERDSPLHF. The CDR3 nucleotides are TGTGCCTGGGAGAGGGATTCACCCCTCCACTTT.

The chain is built from TRBV30 and TRBJ2-5, with D uncertain. Germline CDR1 is GTSNPN and CDR2 is SVGIG (reference sequence). This CDR3 region has 13 residues. The ends were cut back, 2 bases at V and 4 bases at J, with 11 bases in the middle. CDR3 DNA: TGTGCCTGGAGTCAACGGCTCGCAGAGACCCAGTACTTC. This codes for CAWSQRLAETQYF.

In this sample, this clone turned up once. V and J are TRBV28 and TRBJ2-7; D may be TRBD2 (5 bases). The germline gives CDR1 MDHEN, CDR2 SYDVKM. V shed 5 bases and J shed 6 bases, with 11 bases lying between them. The length of the CDR3 is 12 residues. DNA of the CDR3: TGTGCCAGCAGTCCTCCGGCGGGCGAGCAGTACTTC. This sequence encodes CASSPPAGEQYF.

The gene calls are TRBV5-1 and TRBJ2-2, with 9 positions matching TRBD1. This CDR3 has 15 amino acids. Trimming removed 6 bases from V and 4 bases from J; junction bases left unmatched: 7. Germline values: CDR1 SGHRS, CDR2 YFSETQ. CDR3 coding DNA: TGCGCCAGCACCGGACAGGGGTTGCGCACCGGGGAGCTGTTTTTT. Translation gives CASTGQGLRTGELFF.

The V and J genes are TRBV29-1 and TRBJ2-3; D remains ambiguous. Trimming removed 8 bases from V and 4 bases from J, with 13 bases in between. CDR1 is SQVTM and CDR2 is ANQGSEA in the germline V gene. The CDR3 is made up of 12 amino acids. The CDR3 is CSISVGADTQYF. The CDR3 DNA sequence: TGCAGCATCTCAGTAGGCGCAGATACGCAGTATTTT.

V gene TRBV28 combines with J gene TRBJ2-3; D possibly matches TRBD1 or TRBD2 (6 bases each). V lost 6 bases and J 5 bases, leaving 24 bases between the germline ends. Germline loops: CDR1 MDHEN, CDR2 SYDVKM. CDR3 length: 17 amino acids. DNA for the CDR3: TGTGCCAGCAGCCCCCTTTGGGCTCAGGAGGGGGGAGATACGCAGTATTTT. Protein product: CASSPLWAQEGGDTQYF.

The chain has TRBV4-1 and TRBJ1-1; D perhaps matches TRBD1 (6 bases). CDR3 size: 14 residues. V lost 4 bases and J 1 base, leaving 10 bases between the germline ends. Germline CDR1 reads MGHRA; CDR2 reads YSYEKL. The CDR3 DNA is TGCGCCAGCAGCCGGGGGGCCCCGAACACTGAAGCTTTCTTT. Translating it yields CASSRGAPNTEAFF.

The chain employs TRBV19 and TRBJ1-5; D gene uncertain. This CDR3 is 14 amino acids long. Germline CDR1 and CDR2: LNHDA and SQIVND (reference sequence). V was pared by 3 bases and J by 6 bases, with 12 bases between. The DNA for the CDR3 is TGTGCCAGTAGTATGATGAACCTCGGTCAGCCCCAGCATTTT. Its protein is CASSMMNLGQPQHF.

This clone appeared a single time. This CDR3 fails to terminate in the conserved phenylalanine or tryptophan, so it likely reflects a read error. The limits of the CDR3 on the DNA are not certain, so only TCRdb's listed CDR3 is given. The gene calls are TRBV7-3 and TRBJ2-4. The CDR3 extends over 10 residues, inclusive of both ends. The germline gives CDR1 SGHTA, CDR2 FQGTGA. The CDR3 loop reads CASSLRGIAG.

Written as DNA, the CDR3 is TGTGCCAGCAGCGCCGGACAGGGAGAGACCGGGGAGCTGTTTTTT. This encodes CASSAGQGETGELFF. The chain couples TRBV6-5 to TRBJ2-2, with 8 bases matching TRBD1. V lost 6 bases and J lost 5; bases outside the gene matches: 8. The CDR3 has 15 amino acids. Germline V gene sequence: CDR1 MNHEY, CDR2 SVGAGI.

V is TRBV9 and J is TRBJ2-7, with D maybe TRBD2 (6 bases). The V end was cut by 4 bases, the J end by 3 bases, with 11 bases between. CDR1 and CDR2 from the germline V gene are SGDLS and YYNGEE. CDR3 length equals 13 residues. CDR3 residues: CASSSGDFYEQYF. The CDR3 bases are TGTGCCAGCAGCTCGGGGGACTTCTACGAGCAGTACTTC.

This sequence joins TRBV7-2 and TRBJ2-7; TRBD1 aligns across 10 bases. V lost 5 bases and J lost 3; bases outside the gene matches: 4. CDR3 length: 14 amino acids. Germline-derived CDR1 and CDR2 are SGHTA and FQGNSA. The CDR3 here is CASSVDRGLYEQYF. The DNA for the CDR3 is TGTGCCAGCAGCGTAGACAGGGGGCTCTACGAGCAGTACTTC.

V and J are TRBV9 and TRBJ1-2; 8 positions match TRBD1. This CDR3 comprises 17 residues. The trim removed 4 bases at V and 2 bases at J, leaving 13 bases unmatched. Germline CDR1 SGDLS, CDR2 YYNGEE. This CDR3 reads CASSLQRDRSANYGYTF. The CDR3 DNA is TGTGCCAGCAGCCTCCAGCGGGACAGGTCTGCGAACTATGGCTACACCTTC.

This clone turned up a few times. This sequence joins TRBV30 and TRBJ2-3; 9 nucleotides match TRBD2. J gave up 0 bases and V 4 bases, and 2 bases lay outside the gene matches. This CDR3 comprises 14 residues. The germline V gene has CDR1 GTSNPN and CDR2 SVGIG (reference sequence). The CDR3, as DNA: TGTGCCTGGACCAGCGGGAGGAGCACAGATACGCAGTATTTT. Its protein product is CAWTSGRSTDTQYF.

The chain employs TRBV5-4 and TRBJ2-1; a weak D match, TRBD1 (6 bases). There are 15 residues in the CDR3. The V gene's germline CDR1 is SGHNT and CDR2 YYREEE (reference sequence). Trimming removed 4 bases at V and 4 bases at J, with 15 bases between. CDR3 bases: TGTGCCAGCAGCCTGCCACAGGGACCGTACAATGAGCAGTTCTTC. It codes for CASSLPQGPYNEQFF. The whole variable domain, remainder taken from reference TRBV5-4 and TRBJ2-1, is ETGVTQSPTHLIKTRGQQVTLRCSSQSGHNTVSWYQQALGQGPQFIFQYYREEENGRGNFPPRFSGLQFPNYSSELNVNALELDDSALYLCASSLPQGPYNEQFFGPGTRLTVL.